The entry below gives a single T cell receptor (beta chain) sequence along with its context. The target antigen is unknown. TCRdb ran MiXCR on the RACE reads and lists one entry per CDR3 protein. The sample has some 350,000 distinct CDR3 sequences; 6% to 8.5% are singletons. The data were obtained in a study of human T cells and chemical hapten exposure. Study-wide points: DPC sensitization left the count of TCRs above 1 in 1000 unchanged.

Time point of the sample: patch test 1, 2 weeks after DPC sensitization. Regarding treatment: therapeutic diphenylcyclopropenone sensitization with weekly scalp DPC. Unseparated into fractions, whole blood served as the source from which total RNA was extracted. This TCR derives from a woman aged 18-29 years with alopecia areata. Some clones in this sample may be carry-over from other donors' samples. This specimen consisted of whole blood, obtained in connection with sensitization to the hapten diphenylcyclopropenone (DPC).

The CDR3 protein is CASSSLGQGASDTQYF. CDR3 DNA: TGTGCCAGCAGCTCGCTGGGACAGGGAGCCTCAGATACGCAGTATTTT. The genes are TRBV7-2 and TRBJ2-3; 9 bases match TRBD1. The V gene end was trimmed by 4 bases and the J gene end by 4 bases; junction bases not matched to a gene: 9. CDR1 is SGHTA, CDR2 FQGNSA, per germline. The CDR3 runs 16 residues.